The following is a T cell receptor beta chain sequence with its context. This sample is drawn from a study of blood T cell repertoires in COVID-19. Overall study context: Samples came from the United States, Italy and Spain, spanning acute and convalescent COVID-19. The analysed material was cDNA or gDNA that came from T cells, B-cell-depleted T cells, or PBMCs.

As processed by the authors: The authors estimated nucleated cell counts from reference gene primer amplification. Generated by immunoSEQ multiplex PCR, the TCRdb table keeps only in-frame clones and is missing some. The V and J calls and clone size come from that table; D and trimming were worked out from the DNA. Among about 69,000 clones listed, over 75% were seen once. The germline V and J ends were trimmed by 7 bases and 3 bases, with 9 bases remaining between them. The germline V gene encodes CDR1 MNHEY and CDR2 SVGAGI. This CDR3 has 12 amino acids. The receptor was derived from an elderly man with acute or convalescent COVID-19. V usage is TRBV6-5 and J usage is TRBJ1-1; tentative D call: TRBD1 (6 bases). The sequencing sample was made of peripheral blood. In nucleotides, the CDR3 is TGTGCCAGCAAGGGGGTGGACACTGAAGCTTTCTTT. Protein sequence: CASKGVDTEAFF.